This T cell receptor (beta chain) was obtained from a study of blood T cell repertoires in COVID-19. Study background: The United States, Italy and Spain supplied acute and convalescent COVID-19 samples. Nucleic acid was either cDNA or gDNA, and it came from T cells, B-cell-depleted T cells, or PBMCs.

Original handling: Reference gene primers were amplified, and this amplification served to estimate nucleated cell counts. Sequencing used immunoSEQ multiplex PCR; TCRdb keeps in-frame clones, though not all of them. V, J and clone size are those of that table, while D and trimming were read from the DNA. This table holds a few hundred thousand clones, approximately 81% found once. The CDR3 consists of 11 residues. Germline CDR1 and CDR2: MNHEY and SVGAGI. V was trimmed by 6 bases and J by 0 bases, leaving 3 bases between them. The sequence derives from a woman aged 18-29 years with acute or convalescent COVID-19. What was sequenced was peripheral blood. The chain employs TRBV6-5 and TRBJ2-7; no clear D. Here the CDR3 reads CASRSSYEQYF. The CDR3 DNA reads TGTGCCAGCAGGAGCTCCTACGAGCAGTACTTC.